This T cell receptor (beta chain) emerged from a study of preoperative IRX-2 immunotherapy in early breast cancer. The germline V gene encodes CDR1 MDHEN and CDR2 SYDVKM. Trimming took 3 bases from V and 2 from J, leaving 6 bases between them. CDR3 size: 13 residues. Documented treatment: preoperative locoregional IRX-2 cytokine immunotherapy. Samples came from a phase Ib trial of preoperative locoregional IRX-2 cytokine immunotherapy. Profiling relied on immunoSEQ multiplex PCR, and the TCRdb table lists in-frame clones only, not all of them. The sample shows around 88,000 clones, around 86% of them seen only once.

The chain couples TRBV28 to TRBJ2-3; the D is unclear. The TCR was taken from a human donor with breast cancer. Sequencing was performed on tumor tissue, taken after IRX-2 immunotherapy. The CDR3 loop is CASSFSDTDTQYF. Here the CDR3 DNA reads TGTGCCAGCAGTTTTAGTGACACAGATACGCAGTATTTT.